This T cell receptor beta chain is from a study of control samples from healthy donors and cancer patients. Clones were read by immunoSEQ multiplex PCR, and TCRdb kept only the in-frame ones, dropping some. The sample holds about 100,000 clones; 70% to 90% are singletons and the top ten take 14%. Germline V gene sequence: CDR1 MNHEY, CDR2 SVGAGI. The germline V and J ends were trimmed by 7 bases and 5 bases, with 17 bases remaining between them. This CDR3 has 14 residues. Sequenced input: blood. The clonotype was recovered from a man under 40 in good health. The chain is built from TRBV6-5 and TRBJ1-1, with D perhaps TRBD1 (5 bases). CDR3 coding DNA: TGTGCCAGCACCTCCCCCCGGGGGAGGACTGAAGCTTTCTTT. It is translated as CASTSPRGRTEAFF.